The present T cell receptor beta chain was sequenced within a study of blood T cell repertoires in COVID-19. Per the authors' pipeline: Estimation of nucleated cell counts relied on the amplification of reference gene primers. Repertoires were generated with immunoSEQ multiplex PCR, while TCRdb's copy carries only in-frame clones and drops some. V and J calls and clone size are copied from that table; D and trimming were computed from the DNA. In the table there are around 88,000 clones, roughly 80% of which are singletons. The CDR3 loop spans 15 amino acids. Trimming shortened V by 2 bases and J by 5 bases, and 12 bases separated the two germline ends. Germline V gene lookup returns CDR1 MNHEY and CDR2 SVGAGI.

Sample: peripheral blood. The chain recombines TRBV6-5 with TRBJ2-2; TRBD1 might be the D (6 bases). The TCR comes from a woman aged 80 or older with acute or convalescent COVID-19. CDR3 region: CASSYTRTETGELFF. The CDR3 bases are TGTGCCAGCAGTTACACCAGGACAGAAACCGGGGAGCTGTTTTTT.